These 25 T cell receptor beta chains share one sample of origin, sequenced in a study of cytomegalovirus exposure and HLA in healthy donors. PCR employed 60 Vbeta and 13 Jbeta primers. Profiled with immunoSEQ multiplex PCR; TCRdb holds only in-frame clones, not every one. The table lists about 180,000 clones, 80% of them singletons, with about 1.4% in the top ten. The sample taken for sequencing was PBMCs. These receptors all stem from a girl under 18 in good health and CMV-seropositive.

This clone has only a few counts. The J gene is TRBJ2-7, the V gene TRBV27; 11 bases map to TRBD2. The junction had 5 bases not matched to a gene; V was cut back by 4 bases and J by 0 bases. The CDR3 extends over 16 amino acids. The germline CDR1 and CDR2 sequences are MNHEY and SMNVEV (reference sequence). Here the CDR3 DNA reads TGTGCCAGCAGTTCGGGACTAGCGGACGACTCCTACGAGCAGTACTTC. Translation: CASSSGLADDSYEQYF.

The sample holds a few counts of this clone. The rearrangement links TRBV5-1 to TRBJ1-2; D unresolved. V lost 0 bases, J lost 1 base, and 7 bases lay in between. Germline V gene lookup returns CDR1 SGHRS and CDR2 YFSETQ. The CDR3 consists of 14 residues. CDR3 region: CASSLAGVNYGYTF. For the CDR3, the DNA is TGCGCCAGCAGCTTGGCCGGGGTTAACTATGGCTACACCTTC.

V is TRBV7-9 and J is TRBJ2-7; 10 positions match TRBD2. The germline gives CDR1 SEHNR, CDR2 FQNEAQ (reference sequence). The CDR3 totals 16 residues. The trim removed 3 bases at V and 2 bases at J, leaving 7 bases unmatched. CDR3 DNA: TGTGCCAGCAGCTTCCTAGCGGGAGAGAACCCCTACGAGCAGTACTTC. As protein: CASSFLAGENPYEQYF.

This chain connects TRBV7-9 to TRBJ2-5, with 8 bases matching TRBD2. The CDR3 sequence is 18 residues long. The germline V gene encodes CDR1 SEHNR and CDR2 FQNEAQ (reference sequence). Trimming at V came to 0 bases and at J to 5 bases, leaving 14 bases not matched to a gene. In DNA, the CDR3 is TGTGCCAGCAGCTTAGCAGACGGGTGGCGGGAGGAGTCGGAGACCCAGTACTTC. Translation gives CASSLADGWREESETQYF. Using reference TRBV7-9 and TRBJ2-5 for the parts outside the CDR3, the full variable domain is DTGVSQNPRHKITKRGQNVTFRCDPISEHNRLYWYRQTLGQGPEFLTYFQNEAQLEKSRLLSDRFSAERPKGSFSTLEIQRTEQGDSAMYLCASSLADGWREESETQYFGPGTRLLVL.

The chain combines TRBV5-6 with TRBJ2-1; D gene uncertain. V lost 4 bases and J lost 6, with 14 bases in between. This CDR3 spans 14 amino acids. Germline V gives CDR1 SGHDT, CDR2 YYEEEE. The CDR3 DNA is TGTGCCAGCAGCCTCCCCTGGGCAGGCAATGAGCAGTTCTTC. Its protein is CASSLPWAGNEQFF.

The V and J genes are TRBV19 and TRBJ1-1, with 8 bases that match TRBD1. Per the germline V gene, CDR1 is LNHDA and CDR2 is SQIVND (reference sequence). CDR3 length: 13 residues. V shed 4 bases, J shed 5 bases, and the junction held 3 bases outside the gene matches. In DNA form, the CDR3 reads TGTGCCAGTAGTACGGACAGGGTGACTGAAGCTTTCTTT. This encodes CASSTDRVTEAFF.

The chain carries TRBV7-3 and TRBJ2-2; a weak D match, TRBD2 (7 bases). Germline V gene sequence: CDR1 SGHTA, CDR2 FQGTGA. The CDR3 has 17 amino acids. V was cut by 0 bases and J by 4 bases, with 15 bases left in between. The CDR3 region has the DNA TGTGCCAGCAGCTTAACGGGGGGGCACAAAGCCACCGGGGAGCTGTTTTTT. Residues: CASSLTGGHKATGELFF.

The CDR3 protein is CASSLGSFHTEAFF. CDR3 nucleotide sequence: TGTGCCAGCAGCTTAGGCAGTTTTCACACTGAAGCTTTCTTT. The chain has TRBV7-6 and TRBJ1-1, with D unclear. V lost 1 base, J lost 3 bases, and 9 bases lay in between. Germline CDR1 reads SGHVS; CDR2 reads FNYEAQ. CDR3 length equals 14 residues. The whole variable domain, filled in from reference TRBV7-6 and TRBJ1-1, reads GAGVSQSPRYKVTKRGQDVALRCDPISGHVSLYWYRQALGQGPEFLTYFNYEAQQDKSGLPNDRFSAERPEGSISTLTIQRTEQRDSAMYRCASSLGSFHTEAFFGQGTRLTVV.

The V gene is TRBV7-9, the J gene TRBJ1-1; D possibly corresponds to TRBD1 (5 bases). Germline CDR1 is SEHNR and CDR2 is FQNEAQ (reference sequence). This CDR3 has 15 amino acids. The V gene lost 5 bases and the J gene lost 0 bases, with 13 bases spanning the gap. The CDR3 DNA reads TGTGCCAGCAGCCCCTATGGGGGGGTGAACACTGAAGCTTTCTTT. Amino acids: CASSPYGGVNTEAFF.

The chain is built from TRBV6-5 and TRBJ2-7, with D maybe TRBD1 (6 bases). The CDR3 covers 16 residues. CDR1 MNHEY and CDR2 SVGAGI come from the germline V gene. Trimming cost V 2 bases and J 0 bases, with 14 bases left between them. This CDR3 reads CASSYTETDSSYEQYF. CDR3 in DNA: TGTGCCAGCAGTTACACAGAAACGGACAGCTCCTACGAGCAGTACTTC.

This clone was observed a single time. The CDR3 region has the DNA TGTGCCAGCAGCGTGGGGACTAGCGGAGTCTACAATGAGCAGTTCTTC. This translates into CASSVGTSGVYNEQFF. The V call is TRBV9, the J call TRBJ2-1; 11 bases fit TRBD2. Germline assignment: CDR1 SGDLS and CDR2 YYNGEE. The V and J ends lost 2 bases and 3 bases, in that order; junction bases with no gene match: 4. The CDR3 runs 16 residues.

The chain links TRBV18 to TRBJ1-4; D is ambiguous. This CDR3 is built from 14 residues. V dropped 3 bases and J dropped 8 bases, with 13 bases sitting between them. Germline CDR1 is KGHSH and CDR2 is LQKENI. The CDR3 coding sequence is TGTGCCAGCTCACCTCCGTCTACGGGGGAAAAACTGTTTTTT. This translates into CASSPPSTGEKLFF.

The chain is built from TRBV21-1 and TRBJ1-2; TRBD1 reflects the table's D call only, with no check against the DNA. TRBV21-1 is flagged as a pseudogene. This CDR3 region has 14 residues. CDR3 in DNA: TGTGCCAGCAGGACAGGGATTGTGAGCTATGGCTACACCTTC. It yields the protein CASRTGIVSYGYTF.

The chain joins TRBV4-1 to TRBJ2-5; D might be TRBD2 (6 bases). The V and J ends lost 0 bases and 5 bases respectively, with 16 bases between them. This CDR3 has 16 residues. Per the germline V gene, CDR1 is MGHRA and CDR2 is YSYEKL. The DNA for the CDR3 is TGCGCCAGCAGCCAAGATTTGCGGGGCCGGGGGGAGACCCAGTACTTC. Translation: CASSQDLRGRGETQYF.

The chain uses TRBV10-1 and TRBJ2-5, with 8 positions matching TRBD1. The CDR3 extends over 15 amino acids. Germline V gene sequence: CDR1 WNHNN, CDR2 SYGVQD (reference sequence). After removal of 8 bases from V and 0 bases from J, the junction contained 8 bases not matched to a gene. CDR3 residues: CASGPGQADQETQYF. In DNA form, the CDR3 reads TGCGCCAGCGGTCCGGGACAGGCCGACCAAGAGACCCAGTACTTC.

This chain joins TRBV7-6 and TRBJ2-2; 10 bases align to TRBD1. Germline lookup yields CDR1 SGHVS and CDR2 FNYEAQ. V lost 4 bases to trimming and J lost 3 bases; unmatched junction nucleotides: 5. The CDR3 contains 16 residues. CDR3 sequence: CASSSGQGGDTGELFF. The CDR3 DNA follows: TGTGCCAGCAGCTCCGGACAGGGGGGGGACACCGGGGAGCTGTTTTTT.

This sequence joins TRBV30 and TRBJ2-1, with D perhaps matching TRBD2 (6 bases). In germline, CDR1 is GTSNPN, CDR2 SVGIG (reference sequence). The V end lost 4 bases, the J end lost 5 bases, and 15 bases lay between the germline ends. There are 14 residues in the CDR3. The CDR3 is CAWIQEGPHNEQFF. The CDR3 DNA is TGTGCCTGGATTCAGGAGGGCCCCCACAATGAGCAGTTCTTC.

The chain couples TRBV7-9 to TRBJ1-5; 8 positions agree with TRBD1. The V gene's germline CDR1 is SEHNR and CDR2 FQNEAQ (reference sequence). CDR3 size: 18 residues. J lost 1 base, V lost 4 bases, and 12 bases had no gene match. The CDR3 sequence is CASSSGAGGKWSNQPQHF. The DNA of the CDR3 is TGTGCCAGCAGCTCGGGGGCAGGGGGCAAGTGGAGCAATCAGCCCCAGCATTTT.

The chain combines TRBV7-9 with TRBJ2-7; 7 positions agree with TRBD2. CDR3 size: 18 residues. Germline assignment: CDR1 SEHNR and CDR2 FQNEAQ (reference sequence). The trim removed 4 bases at V and 0 bases at J, leaving 15 bases unmatched. This CDR3 is CASSSLSGLSQTSYEQYF. Written as DNA, the CDR3 is TGTGCCAGCAGCTCCCTTAGCGGGCTTAGCCAAACCTCCTACGAGCAGTACTTC.

This chain connects TRBV11-2 to TRBJ1-1; TRBD1 matches 7 bases. The CDR3 contains 17 residues. Trimming at V came to 5 bases and at J to 2 bases, leaving 14 bases not matched to a gene. Germline CDR1 is SGHAT and CDR2 is FQNNGV. CDR3 protein: CASSARSPGQPNTEAFF. CDR3 sequence (DNA): TGTGCCAGCAGCGCGCGTTCACCGGGACAGCCTAACACTGAAGCTTTCTTT. Full variable domain (remainder filled in from reference TRBV11-2 and TRBJ1-1): EAGVAQSPRYKIIEKRQSVAFWCNPISGHATLYWYQQILGQGPKLLIQFQNNGVVDDSQLPKDRFSAERLKGVDSTLKIQPAKLEDSAVYLCASSARSPGQPNTEAFFGQGTRLTVV.

The chain employs TRBV2 and TRBJ2-2; D possibly corresponds to TRBD2 (7 bases). The CDR3 has 17 residues. Germline V gene sequence: CDR1 SNHLY, CDR2 FYNNEI. V was clipped by 4 bases and J by 0 bases, with 15 bases between them. The CDR3 is CASSVRGAGPNTGELFF. DNA for the CDR3: TGTGCCAGCAGTGTCCGGGGGGCCGGACCGAACACCGGGGAGCTGTTTTTT.

The V gene is TRBV14, the J gene TRBJ1-2; D gene unclear. The germline V and J ends were trimmed by 1 base and 4 bases, with 7 bases remaining between them. The CDR3 is made up of 13 amino acids. Germline CDR1 reads SGHDN; CDR2 reads FVKESK. CDR3 region: CASSQGPVYGYTF. Here the CDR3 DNA reads TGTGCCAGCAGCCAAGGGCCCGTCTATGGCTACACCTTC.

CDR3: CASSLSRGADTQYF. Written as DNA, the CDR3 is TGCGCCAGCAGCTTGTCCAGGGGGGCAGATACGCAGTATTTT. The chain has TRBV5-1 and TRBJ2-3; maybe TRBD1 (7 bases). V was pared by 1 base and J by 4 bases, with 10 bases between. This CDR3 contains 14 residues. Germline-derived CDR1 and CDR2 are SGHRS and YFSETQ.

V and J are TRBV14 and TRBJ2-2, with 9 bases lining up with TRBD1. This CDR3 contains 14 residues. After removal of 6 bases from V and 8 bases from J, the junction contained 7 bases not matched to a gene. Per germline, CDR1 SGHDN and CDR2 FVKESK. CDR3 in amino acids: CASSPGQGLGELFF. In nucleotides, the CDR3 is TGTGCCAGCAGTCCCGGACAGGGGCTAGGGGAGCTGTTTTTT.

CDR3 sequence (DNA): TGTGCCAGCAGCTCGACCCGAGACCCGACAAATATGTGGGAGCTGTTTTTT. This sequence encodes CASSSTRDPTNMWELFF. The chain uses TRBV11-2 and TRBJ2-2; D uncertain. CDR3 length: 17 residues. Germline CDR1 and CDR2: SGHAT and FQNNGV. Trimming left V 4 bases short and J 9 bases short, with 24 bases between.